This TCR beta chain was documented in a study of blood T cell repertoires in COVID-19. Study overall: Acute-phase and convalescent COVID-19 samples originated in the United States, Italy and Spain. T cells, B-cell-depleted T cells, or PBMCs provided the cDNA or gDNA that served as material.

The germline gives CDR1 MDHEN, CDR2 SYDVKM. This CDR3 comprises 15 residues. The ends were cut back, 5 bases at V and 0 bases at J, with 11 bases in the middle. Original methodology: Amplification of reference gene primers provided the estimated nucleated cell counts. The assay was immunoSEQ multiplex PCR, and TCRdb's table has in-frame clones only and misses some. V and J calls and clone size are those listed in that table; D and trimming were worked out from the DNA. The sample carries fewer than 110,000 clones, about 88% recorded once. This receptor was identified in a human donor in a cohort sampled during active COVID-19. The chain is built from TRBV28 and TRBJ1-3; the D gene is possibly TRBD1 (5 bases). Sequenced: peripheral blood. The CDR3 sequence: CASSPRDYSGNTIYF. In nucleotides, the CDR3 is TGTGCCAGCAGTCCCAGGGACTACTCTGGAAACACCATATATTTT.